This T cell receptor beta chain was sequenced for a study of identical twins. V lost 4 bases, J lost 2 bases, and 12 bases lay in between. CDR3 length: 14 residues. In germline, CDR1 is SEHNR, CDR2 FQNEAQ (reference sequence). TCRdb passed the 5' RACE reads through MiXCR, listing each CDR3 protein once. The sample yields 600,000 to 700,000 distinct CDR3 sequences, 21% seen once. These same data were also listed under a study on T cells expressing NK-cell markers. In that study: Dominant NKG2C+ clonotypes were found to form 1.0-7.0% of CD8+ T cells in about 6 donors.

J is TRBJ2-7 and V is TRBV7-9; D might be TRBD1 or TRBD2, each matching 5 bases. Sequenced sample: PBMCs. This clonotype was sampled from a woman younger than 30 in good health. CDR3 loop: CASSSGRPAYEQYF. The CDR3 DNA is TGTGCCAGCAGCTCGGGACGGCCAGCCTACGAGCAGTACTTC.